The next 32 T cell receptor beta chains were all read from a single sample in a study of OX40 agonist ivuxolimab in advanced cancers. TCRdb's table, derived via immunoSEQ multiplex PCR, lists solely in-frame clones and lacks some. This table has 30,000 to 35,000 clones, 81% appearing once. The sequencing here drew on CD4+ or CD8+ T cells sorted from blood, taken in a trial of the OX40 agonist ivuxolimab. These receptors were taken from an adult with an advanced solid tumor such as melanoma, head and neck, liver or kidney cancer.

The chain has TRBV18 and TRBJ2-7; 11 positions match TRBD2. This CDR3 spans 15 amino acids. The trim removed 3 bases at V and 4 bases at J, leaving 5 bases unmatched. CDR1 KGHSH and CDR2 LQKENI come from the germline V gene. CDR3 loop: CASSPTSGSRYEQYF. Here the CDR3 DNA reads TGTGCCAGCTCACCTACTAGCGGGAGTAGGTACGAGCAGTACTTC.

This clone was seen more than once but under ten times. This chain connects TRBV2 to TRBJ1-2; D gene ambiguous. The CDR3 has 15 amino acids. CDR1 SNHLY and CDR2 FYNNEI come from the germline V gene. V was shortened by 1 base and J by 8 bases, with 17 bases between the two germline ends. The CDR3 DNA reads TGTGCCAGCAGTGAAGAATCCGGGTACGGAGGGGGCTACACCTTC. The encoded protein is CASSEESGYGGGYTF.

V gene TRBV19 combines with J gene TRBJ2-3; 9 bases are shared with TRBD1. J lost 10 bases, V lost 5 bases, and 7 bases had no gene match. The V gene's germline CDR1 is LNHDA and CDR2 SQIVND (reference sequence). The CDR3 consists of 13 residues. The CDR3 coding sequence is TGTGCCAGTAGTTCACAGGGGGCGCGGGCGCAGTATTTT. Translation: CASSSQGARAQYF.

This chain uses TRBV27 with TRBJ1-1, with TRBD1 as a possible D gene (6 bases). V gave up 3 bases and J gave up 4 bases, with 15 bases separating them. This CDR3 has 15 amino acids. The germline CDR1 and CDR2 sequences are MNHEY and SMNVEV (reference sequence). The CDR3, as DNA: TGTGCCAGCAGTTTGTCTACAGGGTTTTCCACTGAAGCTTTCTTT. Translating it yields CASSLSTGFSTEAFF.

The chain combines TRBV7-2 with TRBJ2-3; D possibly matches TRBD1 or TRBD2 (5 bases each). Looked up from germline, CDR1 is SGHTA and CDR2 is FQGNSA. V was trimmed by 1 base and J by 6 bases, leaving 14 bases between them. This CDR3 comprises 15 residues. The CDR3 DNA reads TGTGCCAGCAGCTTAGGGGCAGTCTGGGGGGATACGCAGTATTTT. Translation: CASSLGAVWGDTQYF.

The rearrangement uses TRBV28 and TRBJ1-2; perhaps TRBD1 as D (5 bases). The ends were cut back, 6 bases at V and 2 bases at J, with 10 bases in the middle. CDR1 and CDR2 from the germline V gene are MDHEN and SYDVKM. This CDR3 has 13 residues. CDR3 coding DNA: TGTGCCAGCAGATGGACAACAAACTATGGCTACACCTTC. This sequence encodes CASRWTTNYGYTF.

The chain carries TRBV5-5 and TRBJ2-7; D gene uncertain. Germline lookup yields CDR1 SGHKS and CDR2 YYEKEE (reference sequence). The CDR3 is 14 amino acids. The germline V and J ends were trimmed by 0 bases and 0 bases, with 7 bases remaining between them. The CDR3 sequence: CASSLAFISYEQYF. DNA for the CDR3: TGTGCCAGCAGCTTGGCCTTCATCTCCTACGAGCAGTACTTC.

V and J are TRBV4-1 and TRBJ2-2, with D possibly TRBD2 on 5 matching bases. V was trimmed by 0 bases and J by 7 bases, leaving 12 bases between them. The CDR3 is 15 amino acids. Germline CDR1 is MGHRA and CDR2 is YSYEKL. The chain's CDR3 is CASSQELGVGGELFF. CDR3 in DNA: TGCGCCAGCAGCCAAGAATTGGGAGTTGGCGGGGAGCTGTTTTTT.

The chain employs TRBV19 and TRBJ2-7, with 9 bases matching TRBD1. V lost 6 bases, J lost 1 base, and 10 bases stayed unmatched. The V gene's germline CDR1 is LNHDA and CDR2 SQIVND (reference sequence). The CDR3 runs 16 residues. CDR3 DNA: TGTGCCAGTAGACCTCAGGGACAGGGAGAGTCCTACGAGCAGTACTTC. Its translation: CASRPQGQGESYEQYF.

V gene TRBV7-2 combines with J gene TRBJ1-3; D is ambiguous. Trimming removed 2 bases from V and 1 base from J, with 12 bases in between. CDR3 length: 16 residues. Germline V gene data show CDR1 as SGHTA and CDR2 as FQGNSA. DNA of the CDR3: TGTGCCAGCAGCTTATTCTTTTCCCTATCTGGAAACACCATATATTTT. Protein: CASSLFFSLSGNTIYF.

The rearrangement joins TRBV6-5 to TRBJ1-5; 10 bases fit TRBD1. Germline V gene data show CDR1 as MNHEY and CDR2 as SVGAGI. With V trimmed by 5 bases and J by 6 bases, 7 bases remained unmatched. CDR3 size: 15 residues. The DNA of the CDR3 is TGTGCCAGCAGTCCCGGGACAGGGGCCAGTCAGCCCCAGCATTTT. Its protein product is CASSPGTGASQPQHF.

The chain couples TRBV7-8 to TRBJ1-6; D ambiguous. The germline V and J ends were trimmed by 5 bases and 0 bases, with 5 bases remaining between them. Germline values: CDR1 SGHVS, CDR2 FQNEAQ. The CDR3 runs to 14 residues. The CDR3 bases are TGTGCCAGCAGCCATAGCTCCTATAATTCACCCCTCCACTTT. This gives the protein CASSHSSYNSPLHF.

This clone was detected once. This rearrangement joins TRBV19 to TRBJ2-7; D is tentatively TRBD1 or TRBD2 (5 bases each). Germline V gene lookup returns CDR1 LNHDA and CDR2 SQIVND (reference sequence). This CDR3 region has 14 residues. V lost 5 bases and J lost 3, with 14 bases in between. The DNA of the CDR3 is TGTGCCAGTAGTTCACCGGGACGGAGCTACGAGCAGTACTTC. Encoded protein: CASSSPGRSYEQYF.

In nucleotides, the CDR3 is TGTGCCAGCTCACCAGCGCCCGGGAGCGGGACCGCCTACGAGCAGTACTTC. Encoded protein: CASSPAPGSGTAYEQYF. This sequence joins TRBV18 and TRBJ2-7; 7 nucleotides agree with TRBD2. This CDR3 is built from 17 residues. V lost 2 bases, J lost 2 bases, and 12 bases stayed unmatched. CDR1 is KGHSH, CDR2 LQKENI, per germline.

This sequence joins TRBV10-1 and TRBJ1-2; D remains ambiguous. This CDR3 contains 8 residues. Germline-derived CDR1 and CDR2 are WNHNN and SYGVQD (reference sequence). V gave up 6 bases and J gave up 10 bases, with 3 bases separating them. CDR3 residues: CASRDYTF. CDR3 DNA: TGCGCCAGCAGGGACTACACCTTC.

The gene calls are TRBV28 and TRBJ2-4; the D gene could be TRBD1 or TRBD2 (5 bases each). This CDR3 spans 15 amino acids. Germline CDR1 and CDR2: MDHEN and SYDVKM. Trimming shortened V by 6 bases and J by 4 bases, and 16 bases separated the two germline ends. The CDR3 sequence: CASSARGRVKNIQYF. In DNA, the CDR3 is TGTGCCAGCAGCGCCCGGGGCAGGGTGAAAAACATTCAGTACTTC.

This chain connects TRBV7-2 to TRBJ2-7; 14 nucleotides agree with TRBD2. CDR3 size: 15 residues. CDR1 SGHTA and CDR2 FQGNSA come from the germline V gene. Trimming removed 7 bases from V and 9 bases from J; junction bases left unmatched: 11. CDR3 protein: CASTTGLAGGLVQYF. In DNA form, the CDR3 reads TGTGCCAGCACCACTGGACTAGCGGGAGGTTTAGTGCAGTACTTC.

The V call is TRBV7-2, the J call TRBJ2-7; D may be TRBD2 (5 bases). The CDR3 has 17 amino acids. The germline V gene encodes CDR1 SGHTA and CDR2 FQGNSA. Between the trimmed V and J ends, which lost 1 base and 1 base, there was a span of 17 bases. This CDR3 reads CASSLGTGSGYSYEQYF. CDR3 bases: TGTGCCAGCAGCTTAGGGACGGGGTCCGGGTATTCCTACGAGCAGTACTTC. Supplemented by reference TRBV7-2 and TRBJ2-7, the full variable domain reads GAGVSQSPSNKVTEKGKDVELRCDPISGHTALYWYRQSLGQGLEFLIYFQGNSAPDKSGLPSDRFSAERTGGSVSTLTIQRTQQEDSAVYLCASSLGTGSGYSYEQYFGPGTRLTVT.

The J gene is TRBJ2-5, the V gene TRBV11-2; maybe TRBD1 (5 bases). This CDR3 has 14 residues. Germline lookup yields CDR1 SGHAT and CDR2 FQNNGV. V was clipped by 5 bases and J by 2 bases, with 12 bases between them. CDR3 amino acids: CASSRQLFQETQYF. The CDR3 nucleotides are TGTGCCAGCAGCCGACAGCTCTTTCAAGAGACCCAGTACTTC.

This clone appeared a single time. The rearrangement links TRBV5-5 to TRBJ2-1; D is perhaps TRBD2 (6 bases). The germline V gene encodes CDR1 SGHKS and CDR2 YYEKEE (reference sequence). The CDR3 spans 15 residues. V dropped 3 bases and J dropped 4 bases, with 14 bases sitting between them. CDR3 in DNA: TGTGCCAGCAGCTCGGGATGGCGGGGTTACAATGAGCAGTTCTTC. Protein sequence: CASSSGWRGYNEQFF. The full variable domain, in which reference TRBV5-5 and TRBJ2-1 provide the parts outside the CDR3, is DAGVTQSPTHLIKTRGQQVTLRCSPISGHKSVSWYQQVLGQGPQFIFQYYEKEERGRGNFPDRFSARQFPNYSSELNVNALLLGDSALYLCASSSGWRGYNEQFFGPGTRLTVL.

This sequence joins TRBV28 and TRBJ2-4; no reliable D call. V was pared by 6 bases and J by 8 bases, with 14 bases between. The CDR3 has 13 amino acids. CDR1 MDHEN and CDR2 SYDVKM come from the germline V gene. The DNA for the CDR3 is TGTGCCAGCAGCCAAACGGGTCTGGACATTCAGTACTTC. This sequence encodes CASSQTGLDIQYF.

Of note for this clone: Other nucleotide sequences in the sample specify the same CDR3. The rearrangement links TRBV6-1 to TRBJ1-1, with no clear D. This CDR3 has 13 amino acids. Germline lookup yields CDR1 MNHNS and CDR2 SASEGT. V lost 4 bases, J lost 1 base, and 7 bases lay in between. The CDR3 loop reads CASSGTANTEAFF. The CDR3 nucleotides read TGTGCCAGCAGTGGCACAGCGAACACTGAAGCTTTCTTT.

As for this clone: The sample contains more than one DNA sequence encoding this CDR3. CDR3 bases: TGCGCCAGCAGCCAAGAGCCCAACAATGAGCAGTTCTTC. Protein product: CASSQEPNNEQFF. The J gene is TRBJ2-1, the V gene TRBV4-3, with no clear D. The germline V gene encodes CDR1 LGHNA and CDR2 YSLEER. Deletions cut 0 bases from V and 5 bases from J, with 5 bases between. The CDR3 length is 13 residues.

This chain links TRBV11-3 with TRBJ2-2; D possibly matches TRBD1 or TRBD2 (5 bases each). Germline lookup yields CDR1 SGHNT and CDR2 YENEEA. The CDR3 has 14 amino acids. Trimming shortened V by 8 bases and J by 5 bases, and 15 bases separated the two germline ends. This CDR3 reads CASESGTRTGELFF. In DNA form, the CDR3 reads TGTGCCAGCGAGTCCGGGACCCGGACCGGGGAGCTGTTTTTT.

The chain uses TRBV6-1 and TRBJ1-5; D call uncertain. V was clipped by 0 bases and J by 0 bases, with 9 bases between them. This CDR3 has 16 amino acids. CDR1 and CDR2 from the germline V gene are MNHNS and SASEGT. CDR3 in DNA: TGTGCCAGCAGTGAAGCGGGCCCATATAGCAATCAGCCCCAGCATTTT. This gives the protein CASSEAGPYSNQPQHF.

The V gene is TRBV7-2, the J gene TRBJ2-1; tentatively, D is TRBD2 (6 bases). CDR3 size: 14 residues. Germline V gives CDR1 SGHTA, CDR2 FQGNSA. V was clipped by 1 base and J by 9 bases, with 13 bases between them. The CDR3 is CASSLGPGVSEQFF. The CDR3 DNA follows: TGTGCCAGCAGCTTAGGCCCGGGGGTAAGTGAGCAGTTCTTC.

The chain combines TRBV4-3 with TRBJ1-2; 8 nucleotides agree with TRBD1. J was trimmed by 8 bases and V by 2 bases; bases with no gene match: 10. This CDR3 has 15 amino acids. CDR1 and CDR2 (germline): LGHNA, YSLEER. The CDR3 is CASSQQVQGATGYTF. The CDR3 coding sequence is TGCGCCAGCAGCCAACAGGTGCAGGGGGCGACCGGCTACACCTTC.

This sequence joins TRBV28 and TRBJ2-7, with 9 bases aligning to TRBD2. Per the germline V gene, CDR1 is MDHEN and CDR2 is SYDVKM. V was pared by 7 bases and J by 9 bases, with 13 bases of the junction left unmatched. The CDR3 has 14 amino acids. The CDR3 DNA reads TGTGCCAGCACCGCAGCGGGAGGATTCCGGGGGCAGTACTTC. As protein: CASTAAGGFRGQYF.

The chain links TRBV29-1 to TRBJ2-1; 10 bases are a match to TRBD2. Germline V gene sequence: CDR1 SQVTM, CDR2 ANQGSEA. Trimming removed 3 bases from V and 2 bases from J; junction bases left unmatched: 7. The CDR3 contains 16 residues. CDR3 amino acids: CSVDLASGGTYNEQFF. The CDR3 DNA reads as TGCAGCGTTGATTTGGCTAGCGGGGGAACCTACAATGAGCAGTTCTTC.

The chain links TRBV4-3 to TRBJ2-3; D call uncertain. The germline V gene has CDR1 LGHNA and CDR2 YSLEER. Trimming removed 5 bases at V and 2 bases at J, with 17 bases between. The CDR3 sequence is 16 residues long. The CDR3 loop is CASSYGRQFITDTQYF. The CDR3, as DNA: TGCGCCAGCAGCTATGGGCGCCAATTCATCACAGATACGCAGTATTTT.

J is TRBJ1-5 and V is TRBV4-3; unclear D gene. Trimming took off 1 base at V and 5 bases at J, with 6 bases between the two ends. From germline, CDR1 is LGHNA and CDR2 YSLEER. CDR3 size: 13 residues. The CDR3 DNA reads as TGCGCCAGCAGCCAAGGCCTTTATCAGCCCCAGCATTTT. This encodes CASSQGLYQPQHF.

The gene calls are TRBV7-9 and TRBJ1-3; no reliable D call. The CDR3 loop spans 14 amino acids. Trimming took 5 bases from V and 4 from J, leaving 12 bases between them. The germline V gene encodes CDR1 SEHNR and CDR2 FQNEAQ (reference sequence). CDR3 sequence: CASSRTGEGNTIYF. In DNA form, the CDR3 reads TGTGCCAGCAGCCGTACGGGAGAGGGAAACACCATATATTTT.